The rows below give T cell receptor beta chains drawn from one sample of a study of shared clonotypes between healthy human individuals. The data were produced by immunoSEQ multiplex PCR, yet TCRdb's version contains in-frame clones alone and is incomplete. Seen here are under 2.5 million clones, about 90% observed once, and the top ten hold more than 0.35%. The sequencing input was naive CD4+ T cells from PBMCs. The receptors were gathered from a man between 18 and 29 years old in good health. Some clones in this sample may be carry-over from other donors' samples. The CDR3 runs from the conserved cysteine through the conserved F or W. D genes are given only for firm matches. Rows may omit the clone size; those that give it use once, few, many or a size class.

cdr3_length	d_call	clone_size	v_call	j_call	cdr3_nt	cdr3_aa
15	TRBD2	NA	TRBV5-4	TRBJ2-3	TGTGCCAGCAGCAGTAGCGGGCCCTCCCCAGATACGCAGTATTTT	CASSSSGPSPDTQYF
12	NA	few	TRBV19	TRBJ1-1	TGTGCCAGTAGGTCCAGGGGCACTGAAGCTTTCTTT	CASRSRGTEAFF
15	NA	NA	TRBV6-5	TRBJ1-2	TGTGCCAGCAGTTACCAACAGCTAGCTAACTATGGCTACACCTTC	CASSYQQLANYGYTF
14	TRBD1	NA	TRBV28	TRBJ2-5	TGTGCCAGCAGTTTCGGACAGGGTGGAGAGACCCAGTACTTC	CASSFGQGGETQYF
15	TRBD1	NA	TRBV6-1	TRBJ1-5	TGTGCCAGCAGCCCAAATACAGGGGGCGGTCAGCCCCAGCATTTT	CASSPNTGGGQPQHF
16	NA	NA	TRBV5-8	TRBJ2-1	TGTGCCAGCAGGTCCGCCGGGGGACTGGGCCTTGGTGAGCAGTTCTTC	CASRSAGGLGLGEQFF
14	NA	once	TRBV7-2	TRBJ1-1	TGTGCCAGCAAGATTAGAGGGGGGGACACTGAAGCTTTCTTT	CASKIRGGDTEAFF
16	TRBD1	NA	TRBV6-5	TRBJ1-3	TGTGCCAGCAGTTCCCACACAGGGGGGGCTGGAAACACCATATATTTT	CASSSHTGGAGNTIYF
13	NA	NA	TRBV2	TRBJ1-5	TGTGCCAGCAGGACAGACCTGGGTTGGCCCCAGCATTTT	CASRTDLGWPQHF
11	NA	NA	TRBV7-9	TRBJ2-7	TGTGCCAGCAGCTCCCAATCGGGGCAGTACTTC	CASSSQSGQYF
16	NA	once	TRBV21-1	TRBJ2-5	TGTGCCAGCAGCTCAATGCGGACAGGGGCTAGGGAGACCCAGTACTTC	CASSSMRTGARETQYF
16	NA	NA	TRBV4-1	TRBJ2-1	TGCGCCAGCAGCCAGTTTAGGATCCACCCCTACAATGAGCAGTTCTTC	CASSQFRIHPYNEQFF
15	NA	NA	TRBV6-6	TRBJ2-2	TGTGCCAGCACCTTGGGGATCTCTGGGACCGGGGAGCTGTTTTTT	CASTLGISGTGELFF
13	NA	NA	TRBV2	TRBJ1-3	TGTGCCAGCAGTGCGGGGCAGGGAAACACCATATATTTT	CASSAGQGNTIYF
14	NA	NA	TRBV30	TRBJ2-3	TGTGCCTGGAGTTTGGGCACTGGGGAAGATACGCAGTATTTT	CAWSLGTGEDTQYF
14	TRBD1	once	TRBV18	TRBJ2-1	TGTGCCAGCTTCCGGGACAGGGGTGAGAATGAGCAGTTCTTC	CASFRDRGENEQFF
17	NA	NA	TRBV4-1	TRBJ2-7	TGCGCCAGCAGCCAAGGGGGCTTAGGGGACGTTTCCTACGAGCAGTACTTC	CASSQGGLGDVSYEQYF
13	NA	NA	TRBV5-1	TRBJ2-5	TGCGCCAGCAGGGTGGCGGGCCGTGAGACCCAGTACTTC	CASRVAGRETQYF
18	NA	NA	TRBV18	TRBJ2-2	TGTGCCAGCTCACGGAGGGGGACCGGGACTACGAACACCGGGGAGCTGTTTTTT	CASSRRGTGTTNTGELFF
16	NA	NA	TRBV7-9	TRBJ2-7	TGTGCCAGCAGCCACTCTAGGGTTCTAAGCTCCTACGAGCAGTACTTC	CASSHSRVLSSYEQYF
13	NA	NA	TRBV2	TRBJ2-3	TGTGCCAGCAGTGTAAGGCGCGAGGATACGCAGTATTTT	CASSVRREDTQYF